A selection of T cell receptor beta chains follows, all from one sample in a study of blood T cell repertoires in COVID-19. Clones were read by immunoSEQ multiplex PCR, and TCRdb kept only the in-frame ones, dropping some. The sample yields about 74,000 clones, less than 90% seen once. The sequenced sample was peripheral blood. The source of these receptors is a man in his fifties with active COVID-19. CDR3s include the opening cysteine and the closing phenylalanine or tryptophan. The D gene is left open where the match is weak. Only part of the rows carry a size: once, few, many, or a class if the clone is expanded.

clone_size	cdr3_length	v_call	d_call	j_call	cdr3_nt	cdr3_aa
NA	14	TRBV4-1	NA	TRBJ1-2	TGCGCCAGCAGCCAAGGACTGAGCTCCTATGGCTACACCTTC	CASSQGLSSYGYTF
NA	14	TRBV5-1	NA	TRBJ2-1	TGCGCCAGCAGCTCTTTTCAGGGTCCCAATGAGCAGTTCTTC	CASSSFQGPNEQFF
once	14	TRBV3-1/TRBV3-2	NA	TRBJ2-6	TGTGCCAGCAGCCCCCCCACAGGCTTCAACGTCCTGACTTTC	CASSPPTGFNVLTF
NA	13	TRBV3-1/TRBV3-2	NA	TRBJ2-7	TGTGCCAGCAGCCAAGGGGGAGTGGGCGAGCAGTACTTC	CASSQGGVGEQYF
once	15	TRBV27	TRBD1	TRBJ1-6	TGTGCCAGCACCAACTGGGACAGGAGGAATTCACCCCTCCACTTT	CASTNWDRRNSPLHF
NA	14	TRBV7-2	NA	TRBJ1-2	TGTGCCAGCACCAAGTTGGGGGCAGGCTATGGCTACACCTTC	CASTKLGAGYGYTF
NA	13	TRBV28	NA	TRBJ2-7	TGTGCCAGCAGTTTATCCTACTACTACGAGCAGTACTTC	CASSLSYYYEQYF
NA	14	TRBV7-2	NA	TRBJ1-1	TGTGCCAGCAGCAAGGGGACTGGGAACACTGAAGCTTTCTTT	CASSKGTGNTEAFF
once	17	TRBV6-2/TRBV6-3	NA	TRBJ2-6	TGTGCCAGCAGTTACCTGTTGAGCCCATCTGGGGCCAACGTCCTGACTTTC	CASSYLLSPSGANVLTF
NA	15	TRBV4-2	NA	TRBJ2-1	TGTGCCAGCAGCCAGAACTACGCCTCCTACAATGAGCAGTTCTTC	CASSQNYASYNEQFF
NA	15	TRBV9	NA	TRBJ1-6	TGTGCCAGCAGCGTTTATGGGGGCTCCAATTCACCCCTCCACTTT	CASSVYGGSNSPLHF
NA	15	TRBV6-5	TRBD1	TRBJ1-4	TGTGCCAGCAGCACGCCGGGACAGGGTTGGGAAAAACTGTTTTTT	CASSTPGQGWEKLFF
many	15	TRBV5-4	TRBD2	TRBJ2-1	TGTGCCAGCAGCTTGGAGCGGGGGGCCTACAATGAGCAGTTCTTC	CASSLERGAYNEQFF
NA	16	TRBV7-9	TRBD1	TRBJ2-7	TGTGCCAGCAGCTTTGCGACAGGGGCTTTCTCCTACGAGCAGTACTTC	CASSFATGAFSYEQYF
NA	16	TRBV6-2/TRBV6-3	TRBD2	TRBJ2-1	TGTGCCAGCAGTTCCGAAGCTAGCGGGGGAAACAATGAGCAGTTCTTC	CASSSEASGGNNEQFF
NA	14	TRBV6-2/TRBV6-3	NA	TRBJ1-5	TGTGCCAGCAGTTACGGGGGCGGCAATCAGCCCCAGCATTTT	CASSYGGGNQPQHF
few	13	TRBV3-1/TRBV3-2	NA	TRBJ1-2	TGTGCCAGCAGCCAAGGGGGAGCCTATGGCTACACCTTC	CASSQGGAYGYTF
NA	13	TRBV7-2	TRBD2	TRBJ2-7	TGTGCCAGCAGCTTGGGACTAGCGGGCGAGCAGTACTTC	CASSLGLAGEQYF
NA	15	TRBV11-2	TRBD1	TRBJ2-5	TGTGCCAGCAGCACCCAGGGCACAGGGGAAGAGACCCAGTACTTC	CASSTQGTGEETQYF
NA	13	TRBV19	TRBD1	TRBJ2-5	TGTGCCAGTAGTGGGACAGTAAAAGAGACCCAGTACTTC	CASSGTVKETQYF
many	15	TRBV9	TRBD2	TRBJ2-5	TGTGCCAGCAGCGTAGGCGGGGGGGTAAGAGAGACCCAGTACTTC	CASSVGGGVRETQYF
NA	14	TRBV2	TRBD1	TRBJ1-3	TGTGCCAGCAGTGTACAGGGGACTGGAAACACCATATATTTT	CASSVQGTGNTIYF
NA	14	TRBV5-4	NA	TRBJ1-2	TGTGCCAGCAGCTTACCAGGCTCCAACTATGGCTACACCTTC	CASSLPGSNYGYTF
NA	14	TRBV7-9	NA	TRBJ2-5	TGTGCCAGCAGCAGGGACTCTCCCAGGGAGACCCAGTACTTC	CASSRDSPRETQYF
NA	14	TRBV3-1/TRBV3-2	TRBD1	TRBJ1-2	TGTGCCAGCAACCTTGGAGGGGGCGCGAGGGGCTACACCTTC	CASNLGGGARGYTF
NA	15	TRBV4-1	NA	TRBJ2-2	TGCGCCAGCAGCCAAACCGGCAGGGACACCGGGGAGCTGTTTTTT	CASSQTGRDTGELFF
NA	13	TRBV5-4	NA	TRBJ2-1	TGTGCCAGCAGCCCCCCCGGTCGGGGTGAGCAGTTCTTC	CASSPPGRGEQFF
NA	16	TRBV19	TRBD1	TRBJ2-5	TGTGCCAGTACATCAAGCTACGGGACAGTCCAAGAGACCCAGTACTTC	CASTSSYGTVQETQYF
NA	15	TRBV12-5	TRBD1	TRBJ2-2	TGTGCTAGTGGATCCAGGGGGCCCGGGGTAGGGGAGCTGTTTTTT	CASGSRGPGVGELFF
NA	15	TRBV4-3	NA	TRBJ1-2	TGCGCCAGCCCACCCCGGGGGGAAATGACCTATGGCTACACCTTC	CASPPRGEMTYGYTF
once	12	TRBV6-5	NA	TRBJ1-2	TGTGCCAGCAGTTACGCAGACTATGGCTACACCTTC	CASSYADYGYTF
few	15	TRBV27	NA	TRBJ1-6	TGTGCCAGCAGGGCCGGGTTCCATAATAATTCACCCCTCCACTTT	CASRAGFHNNSPLHF
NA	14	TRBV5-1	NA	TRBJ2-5	TGCGCCAGCAGCTTGGTCGGCCCAGGGGAGACCCAGTACTTC	CASSLVGPGETQYF
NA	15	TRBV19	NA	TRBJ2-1	TGTGCCAGTAGTATTGGGGGCGGGAGCTACAATGAGCAGTTCTTC	CASSIGGGSYNEQFF
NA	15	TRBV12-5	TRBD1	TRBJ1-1	TGTGCTAGTGGTTTGGGGGGACAGGCGAACACTGAAGCTTTCTTT	CASGLGGQANTEAFF
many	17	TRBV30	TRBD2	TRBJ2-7	TGTGCCTGGAGTCCACCCCCCAGACTAGCGGCTACCTACGAGCAGTACTTC	CAWSPPPRLAATYEQYF
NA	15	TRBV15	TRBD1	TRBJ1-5	TGTGCCACCAGCAGACGACAGGGTACAGGTCAGCCCCAGCATTTT	CATSRRQGTGQPQHF
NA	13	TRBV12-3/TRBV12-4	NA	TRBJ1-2	TGTGCCAGCAGTTTCCCGGGGAACTATGGCTACACCTTC	CASSFPGNYGYTF
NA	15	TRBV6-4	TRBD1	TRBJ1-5	TGTGCCAGCAGTCCAGGACAGGGTGGCAATCAGCCCCAGCATTTT	CASSPGQGGNQPQHF
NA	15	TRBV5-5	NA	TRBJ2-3	TGTGCCAGCAGCTTAGCCCGCGGCAGCACAGATACGCAGTATTTT	CASSLARGSTDTQYF
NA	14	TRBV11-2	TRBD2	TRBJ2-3	TGTGCCAGCAGACCCGCGGGGGGTGGAGATACGCAGTATTTT	CASRPAGGGDTQYF
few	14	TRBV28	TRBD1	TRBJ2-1	TGTGCCAGCAGTTCCCGTAACAGGGGAAATGAGCAGTTCTTC	CASSSRNRGNEQFF
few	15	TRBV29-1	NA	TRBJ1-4	TGCAGCGTCGCCAATTCCGGCAAAGTAGAGGGAAAACTGTTTTTT	CSVANSGKVEGKLFF